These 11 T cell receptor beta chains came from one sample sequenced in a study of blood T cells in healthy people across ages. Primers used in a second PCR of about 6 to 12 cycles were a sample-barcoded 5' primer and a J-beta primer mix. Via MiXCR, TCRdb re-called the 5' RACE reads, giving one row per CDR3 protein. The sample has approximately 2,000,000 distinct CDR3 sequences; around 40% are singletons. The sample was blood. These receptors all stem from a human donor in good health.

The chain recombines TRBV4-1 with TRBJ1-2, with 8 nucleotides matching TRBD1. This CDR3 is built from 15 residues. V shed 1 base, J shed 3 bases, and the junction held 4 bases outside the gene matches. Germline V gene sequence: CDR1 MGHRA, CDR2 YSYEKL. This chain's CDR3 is CASSQVRGQDYGYTF. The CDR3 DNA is TGCGCCAGCAGCCAAGTCCGGGGACAGGACTATGGCTACACCTTC.

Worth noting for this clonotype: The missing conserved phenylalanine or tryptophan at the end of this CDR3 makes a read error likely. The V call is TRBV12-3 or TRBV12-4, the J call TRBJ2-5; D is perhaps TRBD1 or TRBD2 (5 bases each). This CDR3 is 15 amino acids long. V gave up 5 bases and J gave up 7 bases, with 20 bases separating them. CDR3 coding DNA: TGTGCCAGCAGTCCCACCGGACTGGGGGTAGGGACCCAGTACTTA. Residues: CASSPTGLGVGTQYL.

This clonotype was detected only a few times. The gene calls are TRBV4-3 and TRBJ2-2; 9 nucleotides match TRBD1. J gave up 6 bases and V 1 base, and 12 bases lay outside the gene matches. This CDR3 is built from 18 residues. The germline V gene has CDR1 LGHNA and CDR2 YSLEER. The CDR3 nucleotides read TGCGCCAGCAGCCAAGGTACCCGACCGGGACAGGGCTCCGGGGAGCTGTTTTTT. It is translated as CASSQGTRPGQGSGELFF.

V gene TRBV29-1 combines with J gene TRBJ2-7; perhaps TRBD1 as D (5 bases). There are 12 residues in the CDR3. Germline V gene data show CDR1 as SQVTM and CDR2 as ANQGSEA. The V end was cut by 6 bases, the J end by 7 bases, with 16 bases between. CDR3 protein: CSVLTDRREQYF. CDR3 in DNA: TGCAGCGTCCTGACAGACCGACGGGAGCAGTACTTC.

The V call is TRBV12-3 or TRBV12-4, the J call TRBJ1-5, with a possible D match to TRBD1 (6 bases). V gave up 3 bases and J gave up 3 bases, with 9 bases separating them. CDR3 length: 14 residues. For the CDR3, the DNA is TGTGCCAGCAGTTTTGGGGGACACAATCAGCCCCAGCATTTT. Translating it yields CASSFGGHNQPQHF.

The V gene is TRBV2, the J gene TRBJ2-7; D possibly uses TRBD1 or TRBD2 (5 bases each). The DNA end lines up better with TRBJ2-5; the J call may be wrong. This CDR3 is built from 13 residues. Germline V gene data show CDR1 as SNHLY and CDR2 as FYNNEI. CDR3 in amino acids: CASSETWGETQYF. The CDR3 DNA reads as TGTGCCAGCAGTGAAACCTGGGGGGAGACCCAGTACTTC.

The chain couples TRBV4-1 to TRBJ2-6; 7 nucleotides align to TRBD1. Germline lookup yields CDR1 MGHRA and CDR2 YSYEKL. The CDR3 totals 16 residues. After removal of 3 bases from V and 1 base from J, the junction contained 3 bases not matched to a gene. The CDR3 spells CASSHHRGSGANVLTF. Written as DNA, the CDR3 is TGCGCCAGCAGCCACCACAGGGGTTCTGGGGCCAACGTCCTGACTTTC.

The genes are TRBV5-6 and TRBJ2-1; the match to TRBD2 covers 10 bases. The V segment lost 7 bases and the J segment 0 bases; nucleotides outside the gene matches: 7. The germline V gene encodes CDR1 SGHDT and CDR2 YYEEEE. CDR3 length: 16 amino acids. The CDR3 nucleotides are TGTGCCAGCGGCCCTAGCGGGGGCCGCTCCTACAATGAGCAGTTCTTC. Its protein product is CASGPSGGRSYNEQFF.

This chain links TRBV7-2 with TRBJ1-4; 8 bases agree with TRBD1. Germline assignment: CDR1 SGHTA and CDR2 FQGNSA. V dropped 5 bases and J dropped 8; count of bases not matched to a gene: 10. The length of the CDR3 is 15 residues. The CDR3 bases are TGTGCCAGCAGCCCCCGGACAGGGTTAGGGGAAAAACTGTTTTTT. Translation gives CASSPRTGLGEKLFF.

CDR3 in DNA: TGTGCCAGCAGTTTAGTGAGGACAGGGGAGACCCAGTACTTC. This sequence encodes CASSLVRTGETQYF. The chain couples TRBV12-3 or TRBV12-4 to TRBJ2-5; the match to TRBD1 covers 8 bases. V shed 1 base, J shed 5 bases, and the junction held 3 bases outside the gene matches. The CDR3 covers 14 residues.

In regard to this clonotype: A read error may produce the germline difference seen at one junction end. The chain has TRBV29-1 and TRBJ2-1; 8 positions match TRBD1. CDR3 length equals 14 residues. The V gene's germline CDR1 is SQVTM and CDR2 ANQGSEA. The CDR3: CSVNPGQGYSEQFF. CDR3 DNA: TGCAGCGTTAACCCCGGACAGGGTTACAGTGAGCAGTTCTTC.